These 22 T cell receptor beta chains share one sample of origin, sequenced in a study of metastatic and nonmetastatic thyroid tumors. Patients underwent thyroid surgery, and none had received any treatment before it. TCRdb re-called the PCR reads with MiXCR. The sample holds 25,000 to 30,000 clones; 16% are singletons and the top ten take about 4.2%. The sample comprised blood. The source is a female donor with papillary thyroid cancer or a benign thyroid nodule (not recorded which). Some clones in this sample may be carry-over from other donors' samples.

Notes on this clone: At one end, the junction sequence differs from germline, possibly due to a read error. This sequence joins TRBV6-2 or TRBV6-3 and TRBJ1-1; no firm D call. This CDR3 region has 14 residues. Germline V lookup: CDR1 MNHEY, CDR2 SVGEGT. CDR3 residues: CASSYSAKGTEDFF. In DNA, the CDR3 is TGTGCCAGCAGTTACTCGGCCAAGGGCACTGAAGATTTCTTT.

This clone was picked up many times. The chain links TRBV7-3 to TRBJ2-1, with D possibly being TRBD1 (6 bases). V lost 0 bases to trimming and J lost 8 bases, with 11 bases between them. The CDR3 runs 14 residues. Germline CDR1 SGHTA, CDR2 FQGTGA. The DNA of the CDR3 is TGTGCCAGCAGCTTAACTTCAGGGGCCGATGAGCAGTTCTTC. Translated, it gives CASSLTSGADEQFF.

This clone was observed many times. The V gene is TRBV5-6, the J gene TRBJ2-7, with 9 bases identical to TRBD2. V was pared by 4 bases and J by 9 bases, with 20 bases of the junction left unmatched. The CDR3 totals 17 residues. Germline values: CDR1 SGHDT, CDR2 YYEEEE. The CDR3 loop is CASSLGGEREDVGAQYF. The DNA for the CDR3 is TGTGCCAGCAGCCTCGGGGGGGAGCGGGAGGATGTGGGGGCGCAGTACTTC.

This clone was counted many times. The chain carries TRBV12-3 or TRBV12-4 and TRBJ2-1, with 9 bases fitting TRBD1. V dropped 5 bases and J dropped 6; count of bases not matched to a gene: 14. The CDR3 totals 17 residues. This CDR3 reads CASSPLLGTGTGNEQFF. The DNA for the CDR3 is TGTGCCAGCAGTCCTCTCCTCGGGACAGGGACCGGCAATGAGCAGTTCTTC.

Points on this clone: A much larger clone differs by one base, so this may be a read error. This sample includes further DNA sequences coding for the same CDR3. The genes are TRBV7-6 and TRBJ1-1, with no clear D. CDR3 length: 14 residues. Germline assignment: CDR1 SGHVS and CDR2 FNYEAQ. V gave up 4 bases and J gave up 1 base, with 10 bases separating them. The CDR3 region is CASSSGGRNTEAFF. The CDR3, as DNA: TGTGCCAGCAGCTCAGGTGGCAGGAACACTGAAGCTTTCTTT. The full variable domain, with the rest looked up from reference TRBV7-6 and TRBJ1-1, is GAGVSQSPRYKVTKRGQDVALRCDPISGHVSLYWYRQALGQGPEFLTYFNYEAQQDKSGLPNDRFSAERPEGSISTLTIQRTEQRDSAMYRCASSSGGRNTEAFFGQGTRLTVV.

There are many counts of this clone. This chain links TRBV12-3 or TRBV12-4 with TRBJ2-1; D not certain. This CDR3 spans 13 amino acids. V lost 2 bases, J lost 6 bases, and 8 bases lay in between. In DNA form, the CDR3 reads TGTGCCAGCAGTTTAAGGGTAAGCAATGAGCAGTTCTTC. Protein product: CASSLRVSNEQFF.

There are many counts of this clone. The J gene is TRBJ2-7, the V gene TRBV2; the match to TRBD2 covers 7 bases. Germline values: CDR1 SNHLY, CDR2 FYNNEI. The CDR3 consists of 15 residues. Unmatched junction bases numbered 10, after V lost 8 bases and J lost 0 bases. The CDR3 loop reads CASELQRTSSYEQYF. The CDR3 bases are TGTGCCAGCGAACTTCAACGGACTAGCTCCTACGAGCAGTACTTC.

This clone was recorded at least ten times. Other nucleotide sequences from this sample produce the same CDR3. The V gene is TRBV20-1, the J gene TRBJ2-5, with 8 nucleotides matching TRBD1. V gave up 0 bases and J gave up 2 bases; unmatched junction bases: 5. Looked up from germline, CDR1 is DFQATT and CDR2 is SNEGSKA (reference sequence). The CDR3 extends over 15 amino acids. CDR3 coding DNA: TGCAGTGCTAGAGATCGACAGGGGAGTCAAGAGACCCAGTACTTC. Translating gives CSARDRQGSQETQYF.

This clone was seen many times. The V gene is TRBV6-6, the J gene TRBJ2-2; no clear D. The V gene's germline CDR1 is MNHNY and CDR2 SVGAGI (reference sequence). The CDR3 totals 15 residues. V lost 2 bases and J lost 4, with 11 bases in between. The DNA of the CDR3 is TGTGCCAGCAGTTACGACGGCGCGCCCACCGGGGAGCTGTTTTTT. It translates to CASSYDGAPTGELFF.

This clone was seen ten or more times. An end of the junction does not agree with germline; a read error may underlie this. Written as DNA, the CDR3 is TGTGCCGTCAGGCCCCCAGACACTGAAGCTTTCTTT. Protein: CAVRPPDTEAFF. The J gene is TRBJ1-1, the V gene TRBV10-3; D gene uncertain. The CDR3 sequence is 12 residues long. Germline loops: CDR1 ENHRY, CDR2 SYGVKD.

There are many counts of this clone. This chain joins TRBV11-3 and TRBJ1-1; no clear D gene. V was shortened by 5 bases and J by 5 bases, with 6 bases between the two germline ends. This CDR3 has 11 residues. CDR1 is SGHNT and CDR2 is YENEEA in the germline V gene. The CDR3 coding sequence is TGTGCCAGCAGCCGTAGAACTGAAGCTTTCTTT. Its protein is CASSRRTEAFF.

This sequence joins TRBV20-1 and TRBJ2-7, with 11 bases fitting TRBD1. The V segment lost 4 bases and the J segment 4 bases; nucleotides outside the gene matches: 12. The germline V gene encodes CDR1 DFQATT and CDR2 SNEGSKA (reference sequence). This CDR3 contains 16 residues. The CDR3 reads CSAISGRGQGVYEQYF. CDR3 bases: TGCAGTGCTATCAGTGGGAGGGGACAGGGGGTTTACGAGCAGTACTTC.

This clone was observed many times. V gene TRBV28 combines with J gene TRBJ1-2, with D unresolved. The CDR3 has 13 residues. Germline-derived CDR1 and CDR2 are MDHEN and SYDVKM. V dropped 7 bases and J dropped 5 bases, with 14 bases sitting between them. Written as DNA, the CDR3 is TGTGCCAGCACCTCCCCAGGACTATATGGCTACACCTTC. Its translation is CASTSPGLYGYTF.

This clone was observed a single time. The chain combines TRBV18 with TRBJ2-7; 9 bases match TRBD1. Losses at the gene ends were 5 bases for V and 7 bases for J; bases not matched to a gene: 9. The V gene's germline CDR1 is KGHSH and CDR2 LQKENI. The CDR3 has 14 residues. Here the CDR3 reads CASSSTLDRGEQYF. CDR3 DNA sequence: TGTGCCAGCTCATCTACACTGGACAGGGGTGAGCAGTACTTC. The full variable domain, its missing parts supplied by reference TRBV18 and TRBJ2-7, is NAGVMQNPRHLVRRRGQEARLRCSPMKGHSHVYWYRQLPEEGLKFMVYLQKENIIDESGMPKERFSAEFPKEGPSILRIQQVVRGDSAAYFCASSSTLDRGEQYFGPGTRLTVT.

This clone has a handful of counts. A clone one base away is much larger, so this may be a read error. Here the CDR3 DNA reads TGTGCCAGCAGCCTGCACAATGAGCAGTTCTTC. The encoded protein is CASSLHNEQFF. The chain joins TRBV5-6 to TRBJ2-1; no reliable D call. This CDR3 spans 11 amino acids. V was clipped by 4 bases and J by 5 bases, with 4 bases between them. The germline CDR1 and CDR2 sequences are SGHDT and YYEEEE.

This clone has just a few counts. A junction boundary mismatches the germline segment, possibly from a read error. The V and J genes are TRBV27 and TRBJ2-2; TRBD2 agrees at 11 bases. Germline V gene data show CDR1 as MNHEY and CDR2 as SMNVEV (reference sequence). This CDR3 is 15 amino acids long. CDR3 sequence (DNA): TGTGCCAGCAGTCAACTAGCGGGAGTTGCCGGGGAGCTGTTTTTC. This sequence encodes CASSQLAGVAGELFF.

This rearrangement joins TRBV7-3 to TRBJ2-1, with D perhaps TRBD1 (6 bases). There are 14 residues in the CDR3. CDR1 is SGHTA and CDR2 is FQGTGA in the germline V gene. The germline V and J ends were trimmed by 2 bases and 5 bases, with 10 bases remaining between them. The CDR3 loop is CASSLGQGHNEQFF. For the CDR3, the DNA is TGTGCCAGCAGCTTAGGCCAGGGGCACAATGAGCAGTTCTTC.

This clone appeared many times. The rearrangement uses TRBV19 and TRBJ2-2; no clear D gene. The CDR3 covers 15 residues. V was shortened by 5 bases and J by 3 bases, with 13 bases between the two germline ends. The germline V gene has CDR1 LNHDA and CDR2 SQIVND (reference sequence). The CDR3 DNA sequence: TGTGCCAGTAGTGTAGGGTTTAGGGACACCGGGGAGCTGTTTTTT. Protein: CASSVGFRDTGELFF.

This clone was detected many times. This chain joins TRBV19 and TRBJ2-1; D is possibly TRBD1 or TRBD2 (7 bases each). V was shortened by 10 bases and J by 5 bases, with 21 bases between the two germline ends. The CDR3 runs 15 residues. The germline CDR1 and CDR2 sequences are LNHDA and SQIVND (reference sequence). This CDR3 reads CATGGGPIKNNEQFF. CDR3 coding DNA: TGTGCCACAGGGGGGGGCCCAATCAAAAACAATGAGCAGTTCTTC. Filled out from reference TRBV19 and TRBJ2-1, the complete variable domain reads DGGITQSPKYLFRKEGQNVTLSCEQNLNHDAMYWYRQDPGQGLRLIYYSQIVNDFQKGDIAEGYSVSREKKESFPLTVTSAQKNPTAFYLCATGGGPIKNNEQFFGPGTRLTVL.

The chain links TRBV20-1 to TRBJ2-1; no clear D gene. V was clipped by 3 bases and J by 4 bases, with 13 bases between them. CDR3 length: 14 residues. Germline assignment: CDR1 DFQATT and CDR2 SNEGSKA (reference sequence). This CDR3 reads CSASSATIYNEQFF. As DNA, the CDR3 is TGCAGTGCTAGTAGTGCAACTATATACAATGAGCAGTTCTTC.

This clone was recorded many times. This rearrangement joins TRBV9 to TRBJ2-7; the match to TRBD2 covers 8 bases. The CDR3 consists of 14 residues. V trimming: 4 bases; J trimming: 7 bases; junction bases outside the gene matches: 10. Germline CDR1 is SGDLS and CDR2 is YYNGEE. The CDR3 sequence is CASSPRTSRQEQYF. The CDR3 region has the DNA TGTGCCAGCAGCCCCCGGACTAGCAGGCAGGAGCAGTACTTC.

The chain combines TRBV20-1 with TRBJ1-4, with D possibly being TRBD1 (6 bases). This CDR3 contains 15 residues. The V gene lost 3 bases and the J gene lost 3 bases, with 14 bases spanning the gap. Germline CDR1 reads DFQATT; CDR2 reads SNEGSKA (reference sequence). The CDR3 sequence: CSARPGVESNEKLFF. As DNA, the CDR3 is TGCAGTGCTAGGCCAGGGGTAGAGTCTAATGAAAAACTGTTTTTT.